The entry below gives a single TCR beta chain sequence along with its context. Antigen specificity is unknown. These data are taken from a study of cytomegalovirus exposure and HLA in healthy donors. Regarding the study as a whole: More clonal expansion characterized HLA-associated TCR beta chains than equally common others in a later analysis. Specificity for CMV antigens was confirmed in vitro for a few of the CMV-associated chains. Listed as cytomegalovirus-associated were over 150 TCR beta chains. CMV serostatus alone was available as immune exposure information.

Trimming removed 6 bases from V and 6 bases from J; junction bases left unmatched: 4. The CDR3 sequence is 12 residues long. Germline V gene data show CDR1 as MNHEY and CDR2 as SVGAGI. Use of 60 Vbeta and 13 Jbeta primers characterized the PCR. The protocol was immunoSEQ multiplex PCR, while the TCRdb copy is restricted to in-frame clones and leaves out a portion. The data contain 150,000 to 200,000 clones, 70% to 85% of them singletons. The gene calls are TRBV6-5 and TRBJ2-7; 8 nucleotides match TRBD1. The TCR was taken from a girl aged 2-10 years in good health and CMV-seropositive. What was sequenced was PBMCs. The CDR3 DNA follows: TGTGCCAGCAGCAGGACAGGGACCGAGCAGTACTTC. As protein: CASSRTGTEQYF.